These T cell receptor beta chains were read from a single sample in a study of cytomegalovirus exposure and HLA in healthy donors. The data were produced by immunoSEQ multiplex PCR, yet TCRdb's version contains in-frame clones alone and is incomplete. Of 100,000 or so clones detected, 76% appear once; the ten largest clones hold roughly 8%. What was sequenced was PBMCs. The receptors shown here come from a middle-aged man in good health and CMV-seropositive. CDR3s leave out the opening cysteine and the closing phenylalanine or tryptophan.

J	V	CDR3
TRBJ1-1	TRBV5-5	ASSLAPLNRGVTEAF
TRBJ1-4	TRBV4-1	ASSQERQGERGKLF
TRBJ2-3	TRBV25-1	ASSGDSGGPTDTQY
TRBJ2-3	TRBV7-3	ASSNRRVLY
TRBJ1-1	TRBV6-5	ASSPERVPGYEAF
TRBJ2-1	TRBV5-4	ASSSELTGRSYNEQF
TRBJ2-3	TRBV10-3	AISESISLWGTDTQY
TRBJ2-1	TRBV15	ATSRVLAGGGEQF
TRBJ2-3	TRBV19	ASTSRDRVGTDTQY
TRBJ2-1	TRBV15	ATSRDGQRGGRNEQF
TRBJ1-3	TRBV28	ASSLESAGNTIY
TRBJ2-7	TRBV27	ASSFGSGSDEQY
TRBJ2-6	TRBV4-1	ASSRSSGANGLT
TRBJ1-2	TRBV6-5	ASSYQGIGGGYT
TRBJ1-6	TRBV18	ASSRTGLSYSVPLH
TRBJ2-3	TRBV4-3	ASSPGTSGDTQY
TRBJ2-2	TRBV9	ASSQGPSGYTGELF
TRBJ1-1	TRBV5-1	ASSWTGADTEAF
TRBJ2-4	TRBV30	AWSVAQALNIQY
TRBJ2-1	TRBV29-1	SVGDRYNEQF
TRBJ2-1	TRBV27	ASRPTGAGEQF
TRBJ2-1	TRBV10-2	ATKAGTSGSASEQF
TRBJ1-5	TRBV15	ATSTGEYSNQPQH
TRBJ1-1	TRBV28	ASRREPWTEAF
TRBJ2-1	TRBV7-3	ASSQTGAGDEQF
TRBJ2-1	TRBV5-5	ASSILADPSYNEQF
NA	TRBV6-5	ASSYSHLYEQY
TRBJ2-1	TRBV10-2	ASSDGSPNYNEQF
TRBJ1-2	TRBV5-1	ASSLGSGYT